A selection of T cell receptor beta chains follows, all from one sample in a study of T cells in Graves' hyperthyroidism and ophthalmopathy. One entry per CDR3 protein, called by TCRdb with MiXCR from the multiplex PCR reads. This table has 500,000 to 800,000 distinct CDR3 sequences, 45% appearing once. The sequenced sample was peripheral blood or thyroid tissue (not recorded which). The receptors stem from an adult man with Graves' disease, either hyperthyroidism or ophthalmopathy (not recorded which). The CDR3 runs from the conserved cysteine through the conserved F or W. Clone size is not always given. Where it is, it says once, few, many or a class for expanded clones.

cdr3_length: 13; v_call: TRBV7-9; clone_size: few; cdr3_aa: CASSQDVGQLYTF
cdr3_length: 14; v_call: TRBV20-1; clone_size: few; cdr3_aa: CSAFIRGKSETQYF
cdr3_length: 10; v_call: TRBV12-3/TRBV12-4; clone_size: -; cdr3_aa: CASSHSGLFF
cdr3_length: 16; v_call: TRBV7-2; clone_size: few; cdr3_aa: CASSMGRQGANEKLFF
cdr3_length: 15; v_call: TRBV9; clone_size: once; cdr3_aa: CASSQRPDPTYGYTF
cdr3_length: 15; v_call: TRBV13; clone_size: few; cdr3_aa: CASSLGLLKGETQYF
cdr3_length: 14; v_call: TRBV5-1; clone_size: -; cdr3_aa: CASSPAGGSLEQYF
cdr3_length: 17; v_call: TRBV7-8; clone_size: -; cdr3_aa: CASSWDRAGGWANVLTF
cdr3_length: 14; v_call: TRBV7-9; clone_size: -; cdr3_aa: CASSSPEGGYEQYF
cdr3_length: 16; v_call: TRBV7-8; clone_size: few; cdr3_aa: CASSRPEQGASYGYTF
cdr3_length: 12; v_call: TRBV25-1; clone_size: -; cdr3_aa: CASLVSGYEQYF
cdr3_length: 19; v_call: TRBV7-9; clone_size: few; cdr3_aa: CASSTPGRKAASGTGELFF
cdr3_length: 15; v_call: TRBV29-1; clone_size: -; cdr3_aa: CSVGGFATQNTEAFF
cdr3_length: 15; v_call: TRBV10-3; clone_size: few; cdr3_aa: CASSRDSGLNTEAFF
cdr3_length: 13; v_call: TRBV29-1; clone_size: -; cdr3_aa: CSVAVGGLAEAFF
cdr3_length: 12; v_call: TRBV20-1; clone_size: few; cdr3_aa: CSASGGSYGYTF
cdr3_length: 16; v_call: TRBV7-2; clone_size: few; cdr3_aa: CASSLAYRGAGTEAFF
cdr3_length: 17; v_call: TRBV20-1; clone_size: few; cdr3_aa: CSTTGFSSSSYNSPLHF
cdr3_length: 14; v_call: TRBV20-1; clone_size: few; cdr3_aa: CSARDATGHTEAFF
cdr3_length: 15; v_call: TRBV5-1; clone_size: -; cdr3_aa: CASSLRTGANSPLHF
cdr3_length: 13; v_call: TRBV20-1; clone_size: -; cdr3_aa: CSATRQVGEKLFF
cdr3_length: 14; v_call: TRBV20-1; clone_size: few; cdr3_aa: CSARDTLHGETQYF
cdr3_length: 12; v_call: TRBV6-5; clone_size: many; cdr3_aa: CASRTGSYGYTF
cdr3_length: 16; v_call: TRBV20-1; clone_size: few; cdr3_aa: CSAGEWGLAGSYEQYF